This TCR beta chain was recorded in a study of blood T cell repertoires in COVID-19. Study context: The United States, Italy and Spain supplied acute and convalescent COVID-19 samples.

The CDR3 runs to 15 residues. Germline values: CDR1 MNHEY, CDR2 SMNVEV (reference sequence). Trimming removed 2 bases from V and 7 bases from J; junction bases left unmatched: 8. Per the authors' pipeline: By means of reference gene primer amplification, nucleated cell counts were estimated. Sequenced by immunoSEQ multiplex PCR; TCRdb stores in-frame clones only, minus some. From that table come the V and J calls and clone size; the DNA was used to work out D and trimming. The table records 150,000 to 200,000 clones, approximately 79% of them present only once. This clone has a count of ten or more. The source of this sequence is a man aged 45 to 65 who had recovered from COVID-19. Sequenced input: peripheral blood. The J gene is TRBJ1-5, the V gene TRBV27; 7 bases align to TRBD1. The CDR3 bases are TGTGCCAGCAGTTTAAACAGGGGAGGTGAACAGCCCCAGCATTTT. Encoded protein: CASSLNRGGEQPQHF.